This record concerns one TCR beta chain sequence. CDR1 is MNHNS and CDR2 is SASEGT in the germline V gene. This CDR3 is built from 15 residues. V shed 5 bases, J shed 4 bases, and the junction held 10 bases outside the gene matches. This record belongs to a study of cytomegalovirus exposure and HLA in healthy donors. The study ran its PCR with 60 Vbeta and 13 Jbeta primers. Generated by immunoSEQ multiplex PCR, the TCRdb table keeps only in-frame clones and is missing some. The sample lists approximately 140,000 clones, around 82% occurring once. This clonotype originated in a man in his late teens or twenties in good health and CMV-seropositive. This chain connects TRBV6-1 to TRBJ2-7; 8 bases align to TRBD1. What was sequenced was PBMCs. The CDR3 protein is CASSPSRQGRYEQYF. The CDR3 region has the DNA TGTGCCAGCAGTCCGAGTCGACAGGGGAGGTACGAGCAGTACTTC.